Here is one T cell receptor (beta chain) with its context. Before thyroid surgery, none of the patients had received any treatment. This record comes from a study of metastatic and nonmetastatic thyroid tumors. CDR3 size: 15 residues. V lost 5 bases, J lost 4 bases, and 17 bases lay in between. Original handling: Variation in CDR3 across clinicopathological groups served as the basis for constructing a distant-metastasis classifier in papillary thyroid cancer. MiXCR was used by TCRdb to re-call the PCR reads. The V and J calls were determined by TCRdb, not by the authors. In the table there are 15,000 to 20,000 clones, roughly 26% of which are singletons.

The V gene is TRBV12-3 or TRBV12-4, the J gene TRBJ1-2; D may be TRBD1 (6 bases). This TCR came from a female donor with papillary thyroid cancer or a benign thyroid nodule (not recorded which). Some clones in this sample may be carry-over from other donors' samples. What was sequenced was adjacent normal tissue. The CDR3 spells CASSQGHGGIYGYTF. In DNA, the CDR3 is TGTGCCAGCAGTCAGGGACATGGCGGCATCTATGGCTACACCTTC.